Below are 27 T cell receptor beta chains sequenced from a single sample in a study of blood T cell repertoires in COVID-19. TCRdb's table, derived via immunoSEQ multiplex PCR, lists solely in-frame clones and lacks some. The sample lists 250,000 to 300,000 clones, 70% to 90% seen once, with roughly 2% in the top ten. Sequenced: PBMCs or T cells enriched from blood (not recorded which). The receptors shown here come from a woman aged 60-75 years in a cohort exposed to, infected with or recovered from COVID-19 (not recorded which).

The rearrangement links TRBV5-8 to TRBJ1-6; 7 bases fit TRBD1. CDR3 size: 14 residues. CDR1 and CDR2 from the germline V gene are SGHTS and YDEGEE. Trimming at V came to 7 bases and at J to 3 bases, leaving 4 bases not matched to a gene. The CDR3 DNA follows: TGTGCCAGCGGACAGGCAAACTATAATTCACCCCTCCACTTT. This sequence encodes CASGQANYNSPLHF.

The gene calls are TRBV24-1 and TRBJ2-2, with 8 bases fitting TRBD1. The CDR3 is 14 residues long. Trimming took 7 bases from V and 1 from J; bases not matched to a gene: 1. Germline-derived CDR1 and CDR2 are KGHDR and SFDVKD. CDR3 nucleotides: TGTGCCACCAGGGGGACAGGGAACACCGGGGAGCTGTTTTTT. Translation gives CATRGTGNTGELFF.

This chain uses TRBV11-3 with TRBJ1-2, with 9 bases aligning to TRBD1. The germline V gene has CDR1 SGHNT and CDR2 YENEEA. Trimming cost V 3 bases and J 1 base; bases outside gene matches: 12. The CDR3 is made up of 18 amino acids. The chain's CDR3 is CASSFLGTGFRNNYGYTF. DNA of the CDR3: TGTGCCAGCAGCTTCCTAGGGACAGGGTTCCGCAATAACTATGGCTACACCTTC.

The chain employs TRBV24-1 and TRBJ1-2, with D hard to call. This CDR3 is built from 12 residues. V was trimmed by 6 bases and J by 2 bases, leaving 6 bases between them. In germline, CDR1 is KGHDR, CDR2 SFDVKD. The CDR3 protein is CATSPGNYGYTF. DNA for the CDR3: TGTGCCACCAGTCCGGGGAACTATGGCTACACCTTC.

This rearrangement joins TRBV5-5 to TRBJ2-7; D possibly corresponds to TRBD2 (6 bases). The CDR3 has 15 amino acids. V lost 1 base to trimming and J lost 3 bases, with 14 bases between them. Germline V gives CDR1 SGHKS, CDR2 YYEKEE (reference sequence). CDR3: CASSLMLIADYEQYF. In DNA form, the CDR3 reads TGTGCCAGCAGCTTGATGTTGATAGCGGACTACGAGCAGTACTTC. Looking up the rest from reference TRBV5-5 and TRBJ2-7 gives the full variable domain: DAGVTQSPTHLIKTRGQQVTLRCSPISGHKSVSWYQQVLGQGPQFIFQYYEKEERGRGNFPDRFSARQFPNYSSELNVNALLLGDSALYLCASSLMLIADYEQYFGPGTRLTVT.

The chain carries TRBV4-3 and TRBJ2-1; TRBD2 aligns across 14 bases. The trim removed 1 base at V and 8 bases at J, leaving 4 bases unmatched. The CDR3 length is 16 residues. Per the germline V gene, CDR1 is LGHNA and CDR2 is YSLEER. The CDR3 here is CASSQGGTSGSDEQFF. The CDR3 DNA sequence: TGCGCCAGCAGCCAAGGGGGGACTAGCGGGAGCGATGAGCAGTTCTTC.

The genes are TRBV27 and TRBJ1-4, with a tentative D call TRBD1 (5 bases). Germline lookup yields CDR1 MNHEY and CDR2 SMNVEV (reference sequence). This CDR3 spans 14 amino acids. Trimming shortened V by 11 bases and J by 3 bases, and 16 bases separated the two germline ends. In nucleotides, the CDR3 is TGTGCCGGGGGAAGGGAGGCGGCTAATGAAAAACTGTTTTTT. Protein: CAGGREAANEKLFF.

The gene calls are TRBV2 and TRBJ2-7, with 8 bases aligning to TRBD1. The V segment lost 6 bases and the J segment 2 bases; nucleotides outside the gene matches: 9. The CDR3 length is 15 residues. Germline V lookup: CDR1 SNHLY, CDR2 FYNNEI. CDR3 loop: CASRPRGQGTYEQYF. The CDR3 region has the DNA TGTGCCAGCAGACCTCGAGGACAGGGAACCTACGAGCAGTACTTC.

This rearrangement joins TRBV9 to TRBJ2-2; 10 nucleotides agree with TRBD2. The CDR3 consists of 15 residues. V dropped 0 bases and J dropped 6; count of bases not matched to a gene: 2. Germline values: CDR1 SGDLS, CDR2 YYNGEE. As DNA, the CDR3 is TGTGCCAGCAGCGTAGGAGCGGGGGGGCCCGGGGAGCTGTTTTTT. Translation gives CASSVGAGGPGELFF.

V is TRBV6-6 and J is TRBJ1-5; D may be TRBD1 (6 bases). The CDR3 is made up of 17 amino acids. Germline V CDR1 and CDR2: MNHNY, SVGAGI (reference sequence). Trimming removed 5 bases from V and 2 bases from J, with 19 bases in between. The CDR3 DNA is TGTGCCAGCAGTCTCCGCCAGGGGTCGATGGGCAATCAGCCCCAGCATTTT. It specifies CASSLRQGSMGNQPQHF.

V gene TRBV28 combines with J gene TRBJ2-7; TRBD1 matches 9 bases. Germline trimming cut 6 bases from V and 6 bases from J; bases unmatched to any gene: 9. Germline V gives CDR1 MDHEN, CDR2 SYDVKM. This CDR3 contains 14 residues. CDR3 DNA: TGTGCCAGCAGCTTGGGACAGGGAACTGGCGAGCAGTACTTC. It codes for CASSLGQGTGEQYF.

As DNA, the CDR3 is TGTGCCAGCAGTACAATCCTCCAAGAGACCCAGTACTTC. Amino acids: CASSTILQETQYF. The V and J genes are TRBV27 and TRBJ2-5; D is unresolved. V dropped 5 bases and J dropped 1 base, with 8 bases sitting between them. The germline V gene encodes CDR1 MNHEY and CDR2 SMNVEV (reference sequence). CDR3 length equals 13 residues.

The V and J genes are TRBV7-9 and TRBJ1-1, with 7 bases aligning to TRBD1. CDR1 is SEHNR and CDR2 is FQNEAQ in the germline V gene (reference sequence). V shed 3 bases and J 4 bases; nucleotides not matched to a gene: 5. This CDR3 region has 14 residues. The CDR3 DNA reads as TGTGCCAGCAGCTTTTTAGGGGGCGGCACTGAAGCTTTCTTT. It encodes CASSFLGGGTEAFF.

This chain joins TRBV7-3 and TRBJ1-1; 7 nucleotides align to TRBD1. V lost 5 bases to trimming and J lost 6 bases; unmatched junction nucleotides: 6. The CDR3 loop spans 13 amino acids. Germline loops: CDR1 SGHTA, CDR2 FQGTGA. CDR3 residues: CASSPFQGAEAFF. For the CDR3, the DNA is TGTGCCAGCAGCCCCTTCCAGGGGGCTGAAGCTTTCTTT.

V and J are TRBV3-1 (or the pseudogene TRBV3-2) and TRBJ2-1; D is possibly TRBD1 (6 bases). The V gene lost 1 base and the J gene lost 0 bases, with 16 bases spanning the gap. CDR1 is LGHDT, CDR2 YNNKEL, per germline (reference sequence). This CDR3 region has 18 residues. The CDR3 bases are TGTGCCAGCAGCCAAGGGAACGGGACATCGAGCTCCTACAATGAGCAGTTCTTC. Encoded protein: CASSQGNGTSSSYNEQFF.

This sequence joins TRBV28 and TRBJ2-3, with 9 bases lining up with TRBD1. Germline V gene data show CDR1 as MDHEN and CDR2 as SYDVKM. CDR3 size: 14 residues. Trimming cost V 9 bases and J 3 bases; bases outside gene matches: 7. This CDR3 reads CASTGQGFTDTQYF. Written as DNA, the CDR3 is TGTGCCAGTACCGGACAGGGGTTTACAGATACGCAGTATTTT.

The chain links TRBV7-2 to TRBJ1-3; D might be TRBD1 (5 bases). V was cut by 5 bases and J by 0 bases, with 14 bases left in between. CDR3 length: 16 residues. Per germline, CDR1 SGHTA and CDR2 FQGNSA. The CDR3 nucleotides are TGTGCCAGCAGCCAATGGGGCAGATACTCTGGAAACACCATATATTTT. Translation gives CASSQWGRYSGNTIYF.

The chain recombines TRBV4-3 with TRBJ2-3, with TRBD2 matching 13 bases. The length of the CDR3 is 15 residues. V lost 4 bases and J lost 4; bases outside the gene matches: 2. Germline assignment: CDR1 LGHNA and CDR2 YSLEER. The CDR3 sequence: CASSRGTSGADTQYF. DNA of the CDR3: TGCGCCAGCAGCCGCGGGACTAGCGGGGCAGATACGCAGTATTTT.

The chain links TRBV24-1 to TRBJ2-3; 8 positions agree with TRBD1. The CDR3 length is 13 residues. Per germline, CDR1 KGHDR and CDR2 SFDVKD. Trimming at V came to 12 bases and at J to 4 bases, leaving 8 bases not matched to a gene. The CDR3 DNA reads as TGTGCCGCCCAGGGGGCGCTTTCAGATACGCAGTATTTT. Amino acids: CAAQGALSDTQYF.

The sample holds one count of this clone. CDR3 loop: CASSPPLSGTFKETQYF. The CDR3 DNA reads as TGTGCCAGCTCACCTCCCCTAAGCGGGACGTTCAAAGAGACCCAGTACTTC. The V and J genes are TRBV18 and TRBJ2-5, with 7 bases fitting TRBD2. The CDR3 consists of 17 residues. Germline lookup yields CDR1 KGHSH and CDR2 LQKENI. The ends lost 3 bases at V and 3 bases at J; junction bases unmatched: 13.

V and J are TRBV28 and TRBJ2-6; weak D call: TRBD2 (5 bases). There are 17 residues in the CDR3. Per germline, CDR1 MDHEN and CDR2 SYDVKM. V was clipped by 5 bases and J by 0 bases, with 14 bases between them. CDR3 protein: CASSPRGRDSGANVLTF. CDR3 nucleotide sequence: TGTGCCAGCAGTCCCCGCGGACGGGACTCTGGGGCCAACGTCCTGACTTTC. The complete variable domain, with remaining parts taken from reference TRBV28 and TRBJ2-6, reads DVKVTQSSRYLVKRTGEKVFLECVQDMDHENMFWYRQDPGLGLRLIYFSYDVKMKEKGDIPEGYSVSREKKERFSLILESASTNQTSMYLCASSPRGRDSGANVLTFGAGSRLTVL.

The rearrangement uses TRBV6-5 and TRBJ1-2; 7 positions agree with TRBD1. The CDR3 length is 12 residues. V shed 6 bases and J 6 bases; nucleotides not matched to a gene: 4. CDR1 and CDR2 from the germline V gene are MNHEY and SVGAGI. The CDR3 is CASRSGGDGYTF. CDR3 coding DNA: TGTGCCAGCAGGTCAGGGGGTGATGGCTACACCTTC.

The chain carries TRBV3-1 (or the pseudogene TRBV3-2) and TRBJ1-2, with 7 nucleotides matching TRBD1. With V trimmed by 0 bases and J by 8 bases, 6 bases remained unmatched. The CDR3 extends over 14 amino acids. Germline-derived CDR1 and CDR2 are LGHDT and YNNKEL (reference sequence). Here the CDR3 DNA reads TGTGCCAGCAGCCAAGATAAGGGGGCCGGAGGCTACACCTTC. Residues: CASSQDKGAGGYTF.

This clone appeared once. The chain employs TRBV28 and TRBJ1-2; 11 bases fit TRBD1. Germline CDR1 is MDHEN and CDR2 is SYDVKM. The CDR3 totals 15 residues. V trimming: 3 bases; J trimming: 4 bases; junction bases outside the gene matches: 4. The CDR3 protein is CASSFGTGGIYGYTF. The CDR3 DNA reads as TGTGCCAGCAGTTTTGGGACAGGGGGAATCTATGGCTACACCTTC.

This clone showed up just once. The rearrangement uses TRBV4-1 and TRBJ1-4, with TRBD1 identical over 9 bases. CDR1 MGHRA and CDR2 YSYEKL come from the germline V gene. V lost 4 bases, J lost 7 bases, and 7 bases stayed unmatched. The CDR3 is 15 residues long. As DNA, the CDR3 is TGCGCCAGCAGCCCAGCGGGGACAGGGAGTGAAAAACTGTTTTTT. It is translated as CASSPAGTGSEKLFF.

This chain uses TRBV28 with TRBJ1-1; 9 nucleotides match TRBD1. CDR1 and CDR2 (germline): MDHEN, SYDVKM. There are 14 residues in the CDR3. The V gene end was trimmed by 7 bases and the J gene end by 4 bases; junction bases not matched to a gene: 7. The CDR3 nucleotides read TGTGCCAGCATAGGACAGGGGATGAGCACTGAAGCTTTCTTT. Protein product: CASIGQGMSTEAFF.

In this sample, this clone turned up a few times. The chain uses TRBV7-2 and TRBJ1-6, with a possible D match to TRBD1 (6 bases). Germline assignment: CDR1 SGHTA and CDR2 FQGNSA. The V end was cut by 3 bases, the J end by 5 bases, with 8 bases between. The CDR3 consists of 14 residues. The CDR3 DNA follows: TGTGCCAGCAGCTTCCGGGACAATAATTCACCCCTCCACTTT. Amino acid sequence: CASSFRDNNSPLHF. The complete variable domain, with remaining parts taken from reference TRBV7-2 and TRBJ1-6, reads GAGVSQSPSNKVTEKGKDVELRCDPISGHTALYWYRQSLGQGLEFLIYFQGNSAPDKSGLPSDRFSAERTGGSVSTLTIQRTQQEDSAVYLCASSFRDNNSPLHFGNGTRLTVT.